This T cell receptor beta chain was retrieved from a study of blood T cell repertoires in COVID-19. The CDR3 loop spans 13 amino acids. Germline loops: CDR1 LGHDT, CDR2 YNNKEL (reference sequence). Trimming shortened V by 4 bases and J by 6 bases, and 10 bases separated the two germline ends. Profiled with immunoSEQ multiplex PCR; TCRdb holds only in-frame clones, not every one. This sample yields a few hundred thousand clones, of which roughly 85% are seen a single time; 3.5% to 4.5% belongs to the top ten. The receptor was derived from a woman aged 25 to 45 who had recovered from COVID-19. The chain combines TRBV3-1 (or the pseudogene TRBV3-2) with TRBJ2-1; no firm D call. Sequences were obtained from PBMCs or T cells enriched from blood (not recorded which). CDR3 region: CASSPPYSNEQFF. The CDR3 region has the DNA TGTGCCAGCAGCCCCCCTTATTCCAATGAGCAGTTCTTC.